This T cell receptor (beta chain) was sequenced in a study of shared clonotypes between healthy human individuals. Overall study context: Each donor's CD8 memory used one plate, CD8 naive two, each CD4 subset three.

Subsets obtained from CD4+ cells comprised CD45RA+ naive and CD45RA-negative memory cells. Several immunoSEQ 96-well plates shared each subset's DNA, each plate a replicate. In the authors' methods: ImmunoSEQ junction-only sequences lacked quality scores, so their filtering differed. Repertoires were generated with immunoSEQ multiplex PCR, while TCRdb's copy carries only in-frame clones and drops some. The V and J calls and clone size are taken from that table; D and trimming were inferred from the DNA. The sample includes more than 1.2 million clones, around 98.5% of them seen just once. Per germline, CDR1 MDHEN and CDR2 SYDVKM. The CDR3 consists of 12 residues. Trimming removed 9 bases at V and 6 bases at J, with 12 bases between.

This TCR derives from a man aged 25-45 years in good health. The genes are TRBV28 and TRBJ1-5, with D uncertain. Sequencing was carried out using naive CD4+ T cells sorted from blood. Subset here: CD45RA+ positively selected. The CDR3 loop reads CASGRWGQPQHF. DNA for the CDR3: TGTGCCAGTGGGAGGTGGGGTCAGCCCCAGCATTTT. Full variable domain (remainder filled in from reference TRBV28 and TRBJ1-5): DVKVTQSSRYLVKRTGEKVFLECVQDMDHENMFWYRQDPGLGLRLIYFSYDVKMKEKGDIPEGYSVSREKKERFSLILESASTNQTSMYLCASGRWGQPQHFGDGTRLSIL.